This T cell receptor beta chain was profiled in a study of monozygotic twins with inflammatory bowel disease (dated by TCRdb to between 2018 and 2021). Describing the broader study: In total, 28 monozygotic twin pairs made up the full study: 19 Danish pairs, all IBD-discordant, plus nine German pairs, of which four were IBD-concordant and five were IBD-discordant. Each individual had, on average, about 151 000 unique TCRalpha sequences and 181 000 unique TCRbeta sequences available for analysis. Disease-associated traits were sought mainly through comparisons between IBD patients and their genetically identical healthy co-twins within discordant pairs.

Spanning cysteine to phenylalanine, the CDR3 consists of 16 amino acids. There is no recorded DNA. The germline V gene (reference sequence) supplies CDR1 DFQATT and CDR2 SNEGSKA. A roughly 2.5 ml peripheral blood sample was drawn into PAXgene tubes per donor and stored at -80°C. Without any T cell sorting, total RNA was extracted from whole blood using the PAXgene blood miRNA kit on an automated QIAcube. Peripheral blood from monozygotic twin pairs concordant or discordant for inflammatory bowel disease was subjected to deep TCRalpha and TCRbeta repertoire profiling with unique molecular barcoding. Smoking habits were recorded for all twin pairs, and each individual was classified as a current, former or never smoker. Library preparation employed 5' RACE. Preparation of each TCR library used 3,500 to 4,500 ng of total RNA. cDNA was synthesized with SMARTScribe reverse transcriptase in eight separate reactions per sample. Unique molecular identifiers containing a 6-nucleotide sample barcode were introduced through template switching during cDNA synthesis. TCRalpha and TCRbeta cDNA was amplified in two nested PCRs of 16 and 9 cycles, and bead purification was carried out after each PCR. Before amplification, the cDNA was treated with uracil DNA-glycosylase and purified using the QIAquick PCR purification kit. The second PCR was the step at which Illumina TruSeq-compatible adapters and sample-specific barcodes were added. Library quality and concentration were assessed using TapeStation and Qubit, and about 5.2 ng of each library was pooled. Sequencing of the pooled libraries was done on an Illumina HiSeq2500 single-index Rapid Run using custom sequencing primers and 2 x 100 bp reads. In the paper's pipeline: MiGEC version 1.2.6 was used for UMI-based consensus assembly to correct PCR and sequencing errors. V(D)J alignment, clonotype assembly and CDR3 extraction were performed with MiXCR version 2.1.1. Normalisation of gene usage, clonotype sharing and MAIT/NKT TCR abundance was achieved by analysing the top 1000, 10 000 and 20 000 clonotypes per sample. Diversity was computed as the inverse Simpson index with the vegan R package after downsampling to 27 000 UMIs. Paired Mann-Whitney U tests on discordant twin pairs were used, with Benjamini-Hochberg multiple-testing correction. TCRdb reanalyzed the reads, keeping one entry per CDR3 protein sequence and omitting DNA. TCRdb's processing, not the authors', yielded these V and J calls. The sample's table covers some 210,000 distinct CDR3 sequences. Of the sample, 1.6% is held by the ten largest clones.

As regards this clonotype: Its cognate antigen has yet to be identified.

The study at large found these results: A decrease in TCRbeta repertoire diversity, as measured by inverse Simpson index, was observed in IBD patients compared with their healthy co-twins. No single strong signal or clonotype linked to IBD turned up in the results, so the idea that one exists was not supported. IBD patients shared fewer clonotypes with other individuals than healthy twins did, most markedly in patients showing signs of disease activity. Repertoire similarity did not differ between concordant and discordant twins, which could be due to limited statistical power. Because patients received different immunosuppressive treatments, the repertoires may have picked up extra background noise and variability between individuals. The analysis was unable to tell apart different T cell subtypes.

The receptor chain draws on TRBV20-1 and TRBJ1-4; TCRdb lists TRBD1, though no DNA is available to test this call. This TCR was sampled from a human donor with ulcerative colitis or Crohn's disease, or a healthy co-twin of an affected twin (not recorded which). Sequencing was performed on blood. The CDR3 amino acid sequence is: CSAITRQGGNNEKLFF.